This T cell receptor (beta chain) was retrieved from a study of regulatory T cells in long-lasting Graves disease. Study overall: For a period under 3 months, newly diagnosed Graves' patients had taken antithyroid drugs.

The time point is: newly diagnosed GD, antithyroid drugs for less than 3 months. The TCR library used RNA extracted from PBMCs. Investigators report Graves' disease was diagnosed under American Thyroid Association guidelines. Into tubes containing EDTA, 7.5 to 9.5 milliliters of peripheral blood were drawn. HTBI primers from iRepertoire and Arm-PCR of CDR3 regions yielded the TCR beta libraries. As processed by the authors: Segment identification across samples yielded 62 TRBV and more than 11 TRBJ segments. TCRdb reanalysed the multiplex PCR reads using MiXCR and keeps one entry per CDR3 protein. It is TCRdb's table, rather than the study itself, that gives the V and J calls and clone size. Among roughly 520,000 distinct CDR3 sequences listed, more than 10% were seen once. Trimming cost V 1 base and J 2 bases, with 9 bases left between them. Germline values: CDR1 KGHSH, CDR2 LQKENI. The CDR3 loop spans 16 amino acids.

This clonotype has just a few counts. These sequences were also reported in another study, on T cells in Graves' hyperthyroidism and ophthalmopathy.

The TCR originated in a woman in her twenties or thirties with Graves disease. The chain uses TRBV18 and TRBJ2-6; no firm D call. The sequenced sample was peripheral blood mononuclear cells (PBMCs), obtained at new diagnosis, from a patient treated with antithyroid drugs. The CDR3 DNA is TGTGCCAGCTCACCACGCCCAAAGCCTGGGGCCAACGTCCTGACTTTC. Encoded protein: CASSPRPKPGANVLTF.